The present entry profiles one T cell receptor (beta chain) with its context. This entry is derived from a study of blood T cell repertoires in COVID-19. In the study overall: COVID-19 samples from acute and convalescent phases originated in the United States, Italy and Spain. The analysed material was cDNA or gDNA that came from T cells, B-cell-depleted T cells, or PBMCs.

Sequencing was performed with immunoSEQ multiplex PCR; in TCRdb, only in-frame clones are kept and a portion is missing. This sample carries about 150,000 clones, about 85% of them seen once, and the ten largest clones take more than 2%. Looked up from germline, CDR1 is MNHEY and CDR2 is SVGAGI. The ends lost 6 bases at V and 1 base at J; junction bases unmatched: 4. CDR3 size: 15 residues. Sequenced input: peripheral blood. This receptor was obtained from a woman in her 70s with acute or convalescent COVID-19. The rearrangement links TRBV6-5 to TRBJ2-2, with 8 positions matching TRBD1. CDR3 DNA: TGTGCCAGCAGATTTACAGGGGGGAACACCGGGGAGCTGTTTTTT. Protein: CASRFTGGNTGELFF.